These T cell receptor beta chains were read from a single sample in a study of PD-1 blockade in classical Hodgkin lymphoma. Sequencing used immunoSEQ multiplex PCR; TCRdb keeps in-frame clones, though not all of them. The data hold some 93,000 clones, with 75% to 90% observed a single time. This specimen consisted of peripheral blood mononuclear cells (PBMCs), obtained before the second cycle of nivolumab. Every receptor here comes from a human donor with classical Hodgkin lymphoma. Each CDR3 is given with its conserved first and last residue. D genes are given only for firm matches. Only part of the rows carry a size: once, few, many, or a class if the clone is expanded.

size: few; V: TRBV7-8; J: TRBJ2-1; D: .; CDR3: CASSHYEQFF; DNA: TGTGCCAGCAGCCACTATGAGCAGTTCTTC
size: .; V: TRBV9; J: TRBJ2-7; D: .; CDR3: CASSVGGAREQYF; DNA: TGTGCCAGCAGCGTAGGGGGGGCTCGCGAGCAGTACTTC
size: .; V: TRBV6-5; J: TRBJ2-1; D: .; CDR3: CASGRGRTDNEQFF; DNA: TGTGCCAGCGGCCGAGGACGGACGGACAATGAGCAGTTCTTC
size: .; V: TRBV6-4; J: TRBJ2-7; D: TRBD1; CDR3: CASRTGGRWAQYF; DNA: TGTGCCAGCAGGACAGGGGGAAGATGGGCGCAGTACTTC
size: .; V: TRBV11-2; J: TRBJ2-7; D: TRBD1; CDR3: CATKDRGYEQYF; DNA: TGTGCCACCAAGGACAGGGGGTACGAGCAGTACTTC
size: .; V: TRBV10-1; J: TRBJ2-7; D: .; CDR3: CASSDWRGGEQYF; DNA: TGCGCCAGCAGTGATTGGAGGGGAGGCGAGCAGTACTTC
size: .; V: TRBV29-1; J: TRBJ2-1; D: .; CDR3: CSVEDFSRSSYNEQFF; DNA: TGCAGCGTTGAAGATTTTTCTAGAAGCTCCTACAATGAGCAGTTCTTC
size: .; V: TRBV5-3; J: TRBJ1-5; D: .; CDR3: CARSLAGWGRQPQHF; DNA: TGTGCCAGAAGCTTGGCCGGGTGGGGCCGCCAGCCCCAGCATTTT
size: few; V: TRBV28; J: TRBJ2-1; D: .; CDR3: CASSSFGTYSYNEQFF; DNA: TGTGCCAGCAGTTCCTTCGGGACCTACTCCTACAATGAGCAGTTCTTC
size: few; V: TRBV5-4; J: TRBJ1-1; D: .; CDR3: CASSIETGVNTEAFF; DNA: TGTGCCAGCAGCATCGAGACAGGTGTGAACACTGAAGCTTTCTTT